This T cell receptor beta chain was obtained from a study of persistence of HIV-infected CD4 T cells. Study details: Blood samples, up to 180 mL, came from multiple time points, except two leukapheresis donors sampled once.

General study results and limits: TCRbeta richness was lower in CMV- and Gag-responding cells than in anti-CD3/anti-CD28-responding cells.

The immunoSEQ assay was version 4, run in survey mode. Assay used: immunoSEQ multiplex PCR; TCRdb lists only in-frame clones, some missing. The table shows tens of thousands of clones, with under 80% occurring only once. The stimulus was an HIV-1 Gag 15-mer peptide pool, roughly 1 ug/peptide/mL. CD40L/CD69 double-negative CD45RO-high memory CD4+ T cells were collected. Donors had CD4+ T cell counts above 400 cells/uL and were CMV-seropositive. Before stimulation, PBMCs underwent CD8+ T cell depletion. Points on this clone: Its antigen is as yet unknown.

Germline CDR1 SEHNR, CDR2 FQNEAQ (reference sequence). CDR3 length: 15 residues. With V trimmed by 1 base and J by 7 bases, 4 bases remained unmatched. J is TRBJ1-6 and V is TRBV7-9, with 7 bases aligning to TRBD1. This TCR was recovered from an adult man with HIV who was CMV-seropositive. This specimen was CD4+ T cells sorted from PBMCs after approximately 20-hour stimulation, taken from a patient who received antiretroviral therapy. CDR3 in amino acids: CASSLGDRANSPLHF. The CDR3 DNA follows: TGTGCCAGCAGCTTAGGAGACAGGGCCAATTCACCCCTCCACTTT.